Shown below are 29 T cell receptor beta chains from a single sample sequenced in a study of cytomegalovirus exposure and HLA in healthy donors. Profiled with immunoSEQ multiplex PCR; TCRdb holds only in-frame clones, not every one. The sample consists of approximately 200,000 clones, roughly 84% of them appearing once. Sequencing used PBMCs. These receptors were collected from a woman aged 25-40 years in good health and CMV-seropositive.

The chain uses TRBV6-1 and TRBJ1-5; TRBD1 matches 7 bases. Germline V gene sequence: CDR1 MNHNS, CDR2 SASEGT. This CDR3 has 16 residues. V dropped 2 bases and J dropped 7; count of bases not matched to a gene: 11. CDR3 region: CASSELAGTVGQPQHF. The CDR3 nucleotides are TGTGCCAGCAGTGAACTGGCGGGGACAGTGGGGCAGCCCCAGCATTTT.

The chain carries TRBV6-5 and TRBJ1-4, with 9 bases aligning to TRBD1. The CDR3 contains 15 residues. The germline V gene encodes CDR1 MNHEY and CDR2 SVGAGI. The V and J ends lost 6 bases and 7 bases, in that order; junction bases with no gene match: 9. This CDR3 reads CASSDGGQGAEKLFF. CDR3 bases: TGTGCCAGCAGCGACGGGGGACAGGGTGCTGAAAAACTGTTTTTT.

The CDR3 nucleotides read TGCAGCGTTGTAAGGTCGGGGAGTCAGGGCTACACCTTC. This sequence encodes CSVVRSGSQGYTF. The chain employs TRBV29-1 and TRBJ1-2; D unclear. There are 13 residues in the CDR3. Germline values: CDR1 SQVTM, CDR2 ANQGSEA. Trimming removed 4 bases from V and 8 bases from J, with 17 bases in between.

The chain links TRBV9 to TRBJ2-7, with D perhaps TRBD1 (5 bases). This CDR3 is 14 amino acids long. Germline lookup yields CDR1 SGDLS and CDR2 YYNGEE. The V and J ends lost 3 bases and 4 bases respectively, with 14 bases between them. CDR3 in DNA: TGTGCCAGCAGCGGGGGAAGGGGTGGGTACGAGCAGTACTTC. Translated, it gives CASSGGRGGYEQYF.

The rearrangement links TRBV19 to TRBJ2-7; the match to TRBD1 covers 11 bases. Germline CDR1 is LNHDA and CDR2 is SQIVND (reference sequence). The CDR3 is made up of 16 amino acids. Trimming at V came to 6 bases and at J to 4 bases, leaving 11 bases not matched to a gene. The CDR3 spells CASSRIPGQGEYEQYF. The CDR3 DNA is TGTGCCAGTAGCCGTATTCCGGGACAGGGGGAATACGAGCAGTACTTC. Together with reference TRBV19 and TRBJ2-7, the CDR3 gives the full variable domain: DGGITQSPKYLFRKEGQNVTLSCEQNLNHDAMYWYRQDPGQGLRLIYYSQIVNDFQKGDIAEGYSVSREKKESFPLTVTSAQKNPTAFYLCASSRIPGQGEYEQYFGPGTRLTVT.

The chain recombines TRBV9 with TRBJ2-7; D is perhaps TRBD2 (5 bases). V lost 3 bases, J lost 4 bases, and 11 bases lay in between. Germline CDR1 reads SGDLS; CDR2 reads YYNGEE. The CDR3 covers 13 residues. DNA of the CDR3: TGTGCCAGCAGCGAGAGGGAGAGGTACGAGCAGTACTTC. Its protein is CASSERERYEQYF.

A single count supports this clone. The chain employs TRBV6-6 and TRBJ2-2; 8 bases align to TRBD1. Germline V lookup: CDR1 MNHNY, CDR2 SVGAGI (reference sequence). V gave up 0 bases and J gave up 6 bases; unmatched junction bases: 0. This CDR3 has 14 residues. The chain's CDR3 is CASSYSTGAGELFF. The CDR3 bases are TGTGCCAGCAGTTACTCGACAGGGGCCGGGGAGCTGTTTTTT.

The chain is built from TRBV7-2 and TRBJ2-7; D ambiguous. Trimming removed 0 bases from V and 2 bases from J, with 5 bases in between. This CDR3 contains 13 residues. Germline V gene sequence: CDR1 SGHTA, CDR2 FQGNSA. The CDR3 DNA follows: TGTGCCAGCAGCTTAGCCGTTCCCTACGAGCAGTACTTC. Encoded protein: CASSLAVPYEQYF. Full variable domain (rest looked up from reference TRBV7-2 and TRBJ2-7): GAGVSQSPSNKVTEKGKDVELRCDPISGHTALYWYRQSLGQGLEFLIYFQGNSAPDKSGLPSDRFSAERTGGSVSTLTIQRTQQEDSAVYLCASSLAVPYEQYFGPGTRLTVT.

The DNA for the CDR3 is TGTGCCAGCAGCTTAAACGGTCTGAACACTGAAGCTTTCTTT. Amino acid sequence: CASSLNGLNTEAFF. The chain combines TRBV7-8 with TRBJ1-1; D unclear. The V and J ends lost 2 bases and 0 bases respectively, with 7 bases between them. There are 14 residues in the CDR3. The V gene's germline CDR1 is SGHVS and CDR2 FQNEAQ.

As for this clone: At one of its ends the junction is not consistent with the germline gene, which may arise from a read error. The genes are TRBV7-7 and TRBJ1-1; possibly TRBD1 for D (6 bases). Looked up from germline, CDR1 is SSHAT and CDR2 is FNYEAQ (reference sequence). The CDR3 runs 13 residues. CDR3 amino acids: CASSAGANTEAFF. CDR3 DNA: TGTGCTAGCAGCGCAGGGGCGAACACTGAAGCTTTCTTT. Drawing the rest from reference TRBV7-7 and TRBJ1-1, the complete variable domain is GAGVSQSPRYKVTKRGQDVTLRCDPISSHATLYWYQQALGQGPEFLTYFNYEAQPDKSGLPSDRFSAERPEGSISTLTIQRTEQRDSAMYRCASSAGANTEAFFGQGTRLTVV.

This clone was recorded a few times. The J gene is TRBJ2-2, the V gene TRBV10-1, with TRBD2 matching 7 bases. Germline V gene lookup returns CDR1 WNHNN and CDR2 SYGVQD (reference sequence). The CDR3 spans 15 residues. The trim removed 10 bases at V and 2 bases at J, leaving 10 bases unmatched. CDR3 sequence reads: CATSIAGTNTGELFF. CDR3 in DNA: TGCGCCACCTCAATAGCGGGTACTAACACCGGGGAGCTGTTTTTT.

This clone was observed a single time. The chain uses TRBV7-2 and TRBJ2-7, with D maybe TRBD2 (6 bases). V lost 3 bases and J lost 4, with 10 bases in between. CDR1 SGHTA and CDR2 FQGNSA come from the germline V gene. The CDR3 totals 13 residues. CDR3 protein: CASSFTEGYEQYF. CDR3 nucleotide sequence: TGTGCCAGCAGCTTCACGGAGGGATACGAGCAGTACTTC.

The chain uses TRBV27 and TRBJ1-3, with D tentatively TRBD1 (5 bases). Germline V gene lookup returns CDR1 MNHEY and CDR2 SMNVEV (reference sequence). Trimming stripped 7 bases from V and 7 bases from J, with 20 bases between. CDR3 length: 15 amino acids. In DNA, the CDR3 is TGTGCCAGCACTTCCCCCGGGCAGGGCAGGAACACCATATATTTT. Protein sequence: CASTSPGQGRNTIYF.

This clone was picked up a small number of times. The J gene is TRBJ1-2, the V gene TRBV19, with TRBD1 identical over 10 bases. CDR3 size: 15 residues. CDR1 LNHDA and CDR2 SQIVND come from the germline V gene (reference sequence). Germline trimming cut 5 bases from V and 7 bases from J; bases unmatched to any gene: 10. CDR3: CASSVLGDRGAGYTF. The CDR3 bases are TGTGCCAGTAGTGTCTTGGGGGACAGGGGAGCTGGCTACACCTTC.

The CDR3 protein is CASSVHAGSSYNEQFF. CDR3 sequence (DNA): TGTGCCAGCAGTGTACACGCGGGCAGCTCCTACAATGAGCAGTTCTTC. The chain employs TRBV6-4 and TRBJ2-1; TRBD2 might be the D (5 bases). The germline CDR1 and CDR2 sequences are MRHNA and SNTAGT. The CDR3 covers 16 residues. V lost 4 bases and J lost 0, with 13 bases in between.

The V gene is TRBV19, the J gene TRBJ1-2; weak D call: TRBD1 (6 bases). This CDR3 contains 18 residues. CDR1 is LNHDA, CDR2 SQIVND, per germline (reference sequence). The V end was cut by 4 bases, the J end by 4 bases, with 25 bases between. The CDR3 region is CASSTSDSGLRGGYGYTF. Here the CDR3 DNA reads TGTGCCAGTAGTACTTCGGACAGTGGGCTGAGAGGTGGCTATGGCTACACCTTC. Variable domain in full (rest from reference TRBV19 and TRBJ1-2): DGGITQSPKYLFRKEGQNVTLSCEQNLNHDAMYWYRQDPGQGLRLIYYSQIVNDFQKGDIAEGYSVSREKKESFPLTVTSAQKNPTAFYLCASSTSDSGLRGGYGYTFGSGTRLTVV.

The CDR3, as DNA: TGTGCCAGCAGTATCATGGGGGCGAATCGTGGAAACACCATATATTTT. This encodes CASSIMGANRGNTIYF. The chain is built from TRBV28 and TRBJ1-3, with TRBD1 as a possible D gene (6 bases). The V and J ends lost 5 bases and 3 bases respectively, with 17 bases between them. CDR1 and CDR2 (germline): MDHEN, SYDVKM. This CDR3 is built from 16 residues.

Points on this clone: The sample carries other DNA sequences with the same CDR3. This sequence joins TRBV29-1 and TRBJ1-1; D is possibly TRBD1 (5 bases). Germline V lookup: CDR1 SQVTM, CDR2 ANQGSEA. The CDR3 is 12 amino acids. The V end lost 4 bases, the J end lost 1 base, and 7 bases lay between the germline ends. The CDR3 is CSVGQGNTEAFF. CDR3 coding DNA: TGCAGCGTTGGGCAGGGGAACACTGAAGCTTTCTTT.

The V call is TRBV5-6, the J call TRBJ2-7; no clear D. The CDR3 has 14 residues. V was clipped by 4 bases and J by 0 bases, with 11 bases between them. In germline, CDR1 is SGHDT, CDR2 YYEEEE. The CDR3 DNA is TGTGCCAGCAGCCCAGGTTCCAGCTCCTACGAGCAGTACTTC. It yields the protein CASSPGSSSYEQYF.

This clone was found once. CDR3 coding DNA: TGTGCCAGCAGCCCCGGCCGGCGGGGACAGATCTACGAGCAGTACTTC. Amino acids: CASSPGRRGQIYEQYF. The genes are TRBV14 and TRBJ2-7; D is possibly TRBD1 (7 bases). V was shortened by 4 bases and J by 3 bases, with 19 bases between the two germline ends. The germline V gene has CDR1 SGHDN and CDR2 FVKESK. The CDR3 is 16 amino acids.

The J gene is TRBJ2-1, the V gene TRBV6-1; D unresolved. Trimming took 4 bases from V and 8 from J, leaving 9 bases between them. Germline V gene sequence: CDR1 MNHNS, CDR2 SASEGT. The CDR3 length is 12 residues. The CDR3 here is CASSVQNDEQFF. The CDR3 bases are TGTGCCAGCAGTGTGCAGAACGATGAGCAGTTCTTC.

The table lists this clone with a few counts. The DNA for the CDR3 is TGTGCCAGCAGCTTAGTGTCGCAGACTGAAGCTTTCTTT. Its translation is CASSLVSQTEAFF. V is TRBV11-3 and J is TRBJ1-1; no clear D gene. Trimming left V 1 base short and J 5 bases short, with 8 bases between. Germline CDR1 SGHNT, CDR2 YENEEA. The CDR3 sequence is 13 residues long.

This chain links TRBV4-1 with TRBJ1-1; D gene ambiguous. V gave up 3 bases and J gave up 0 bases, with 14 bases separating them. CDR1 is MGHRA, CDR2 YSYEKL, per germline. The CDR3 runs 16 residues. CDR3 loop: CASSHEVMSLNTEAFF. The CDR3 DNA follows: TGCGCCAGCAGCCATGAGGTAATGTCCTTGAACACTGAAGCTTTCTTT.

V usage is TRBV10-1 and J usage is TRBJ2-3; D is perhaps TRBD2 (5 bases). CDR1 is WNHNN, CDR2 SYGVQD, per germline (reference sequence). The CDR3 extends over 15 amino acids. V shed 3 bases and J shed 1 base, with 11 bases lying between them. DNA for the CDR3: TGCGCCAGCAGTGAAGAGGGATCGGGCACAGATACGCAGTATTTT. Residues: CASSEEGSGTDTQYF.

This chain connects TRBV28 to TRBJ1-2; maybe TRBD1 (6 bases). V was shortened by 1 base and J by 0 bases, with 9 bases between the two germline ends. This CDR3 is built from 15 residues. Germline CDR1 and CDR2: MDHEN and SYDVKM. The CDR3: CASSLFQGSNYGYTF. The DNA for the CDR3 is TGTGCCAGCAGTTTATTCCAGGGGTCTAACTATGGCTACACCTTC.

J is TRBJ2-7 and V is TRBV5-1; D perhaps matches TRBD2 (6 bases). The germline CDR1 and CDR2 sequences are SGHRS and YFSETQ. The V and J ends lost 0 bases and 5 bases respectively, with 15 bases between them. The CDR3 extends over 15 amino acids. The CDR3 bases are TGCGCCAGCAGCTTGGATCGGCGGGACGTAGACGAGCAGTACTTC. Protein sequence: CASSLDRRDVDEQYF. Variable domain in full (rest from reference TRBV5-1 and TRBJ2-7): KAGVTQTPRYLIKTRGQQVTLSCSPISGHRSVSWYQQTPGQGLQFLFEYFSETQRNKGNFPGRFSGRQFSNSRSEMNVSTLELGDSALYLCASSLDRRDVDEQYFGPGTRLTVT.

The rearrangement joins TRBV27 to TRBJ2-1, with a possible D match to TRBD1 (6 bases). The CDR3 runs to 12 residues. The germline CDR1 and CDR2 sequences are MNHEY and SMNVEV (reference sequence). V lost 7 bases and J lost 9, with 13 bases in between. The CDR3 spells CASTSGVGEQFF. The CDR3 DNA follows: TGTGCCAGCACCTCAGGGGTCGGTGAGCAGTTCTTC.

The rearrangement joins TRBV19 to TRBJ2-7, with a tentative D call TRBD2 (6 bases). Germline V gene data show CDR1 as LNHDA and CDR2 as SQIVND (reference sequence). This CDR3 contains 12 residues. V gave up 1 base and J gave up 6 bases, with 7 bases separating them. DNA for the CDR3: TGTGCCAGTAGTATAGTGCGGGGCGAGCAGTACTTC. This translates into CASSIVRGEQYF. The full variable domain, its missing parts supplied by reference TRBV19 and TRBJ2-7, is DGGITQSPKYLFRKEGQNVTLSCEQNLNHDAMYWYRQDPGQGLRLIYYSQIVNDFQKGDIAEGYSVSREKKESFPLTVTSAQKNPTAFYLCASSIVRGEQYFGPGTRLTVT.

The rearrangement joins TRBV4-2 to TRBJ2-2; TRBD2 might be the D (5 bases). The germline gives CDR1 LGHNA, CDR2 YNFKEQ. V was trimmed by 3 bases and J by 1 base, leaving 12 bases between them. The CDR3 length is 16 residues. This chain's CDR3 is CASSQDRGGNTGELFF. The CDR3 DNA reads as TGTGCCAGCAGCCAGGACCGCGGAGGGAACACCGGGGAGCTGTTTTTT.